This entry features one T cell receptor (beta chain) sequence. The data belong to a study of blood T cell repertoires in COVID-19. For the study at large: COVID-19 samples collected from the United States, Italy and Spain covered acute and convalescent phases.

As originally analysed: Counts of nucleated cells, estimated from reference gene primer amplification, were obtained. Some clones are missing from TCRdb's copy, which holds only in-frame ones; the method was immunoSEQ multiplex PCR. D and trimming come from the DNA, and the V and J calls and clone size come from that table. There are over 200,000 clones in the sample; about four fifths occur only once, and 7.8% lies in the top ten. The TCR comes from a woman older than 75 with COVID-19, enrolled during active disease. Input material: peripheral blood.

As DNA, the CDR3 is TGCAGTGCGAGACTAGGAGGTGAGCAGTTCTTC. Protein: CSARLGGEQFF. J is TRBJ2-1 and V is TRBV20-1, with D possibly being TRBD2 (6 bases). The CDR3 is 11 amino acids. Germline CDR1 and CDR2: DFQATT and SNEGSKA (reference sequence). With 6 bases removed from V and 9 bases from J, the gap between germline ends came to 12 bases.